This T cell receptor (beta chain) was sequenced for a study of T cells in Graves' hyperthyroidism and ophthalmopathy. Using RNA transcripts as the source, TCR beta CDR3 regions were amplified. Carried out on the TCR CDR3, a first-round RT-PCR used the HTBI primer set. A single record per CDR3 protein comes from TCRdb applying MiXCR to the multiplex PCR reads. The table lists 550,000 to 850,000 distinct CDR3 sequences, approximately 18% of them singletons. Each diagnosis was grounded in clinical symptoms, serum thyroxine and TRAb, thyroid ultrasound, and orbital computed tomography. The PBMCs had their origin in 8.5 to 10 ml of fresh peripheral blood. Study observations and caveats: Appearing also in blood were most of the thyroid clonotypes expanded above 0.001. Stable hyperthyroidism was separated from ophthalmopathy by a model based on 13 V-J features.

Details on this clonotype: Antigen: not known.

The CDR3 is 14 amino acids. Trimming at V came to 3 bases and at J to 7 bases, leaving 5 bases not matched to a gene. CDR1 and CDR2 from the germline V gene are SEHNR and FQNEAQ (reference sequence). The specimen was blood. The chain employs TRBV7-9 and TRBJ2-1; 8 bases map to TRBD1. This TCR came from a woman aged 45-60 years with Graves' hyperthyroidism that later progressed to Graves' ophthalmopathy. The CDR3 coding sequence is TGTGCCAGCAGCTTCCGGGACAGGAGTAATGAGCAGTTCTTC. Its translation: CASSFRDRSNEQFF.